The 26 T cell receptor beta chains presented below share a single source sample, sequenced in a study of blood T cell repertoires in COVID-19. Clones were read by immunoSEQ multiplex PCR, and TCRdb kept only the in-frame ones, dropping some. Of about 150,000 clones in the sample, 65% to 90% were seen once. The sequenced material came from peripheral blood. Every receptor here comes from a man in his 70s with acute or convalescent COVID-19.

V gene TRBV5-4 combines with J gene TRBJ2-1, with 9 positions matching TRBD2. Per germline, CDR1 SGHNT and CDR2 YYREEE (reference sequence). The CDR3 is 18 amino acids. V dropped 3 bases and J dropped 3; count of bases not matched to a gene: 13. The CDR3 DNA is TGTGCCAGCAGCTCTGGCGGGCTAGCGGGATTCGACTACAATGAGCAGTTCTTC. Translating gives CASSSGGLAGFDYNEQFF. Full variable domain (outside the CDR3, taken from reference TRBV5-4 and TRBJ2-1): ETGVTQSPTHLIKTRGQQVTLRCSSQSGHNTVSWYQQALGQGPQFIFQYYREEENGRGNFPPRFSGLQFPNYSSELNVNALELDDSALYLCASSSGGLAGFDYNEQFFGPGTRLTVL.

The genes are TRBV28 and TRBJ2-2; 14 nucleotides align to TRBD2. The CDR3 spans 15 residues. V dropped 8 bases and J dropped 6; count of bases not matched to a gene: 5. Germline CDR1 is MDHEN and CDR2 is SYDVKM. The chain's CDR3 is CASSGLAGGAGELFF. DNA for the CDR3: TGTGCCAGCTCAGGACTAGCGGGGGGTGCCGGGGAGCTGTTTTTT.

This chain connects TRBV12-3 or TRBV12-4 to TRBJ1-1; weak D call: TRBD1 (5 bases). V was shortened by 8 bases and J by 2 bases, with 12 bases between the two germline ends. This CDR3 comprises 13 residues. The CDR3 bases are TGTGCCAGCGCCCTAGGGGTTAACACTGAAGCTTTCTTT. It translates to CASALGVNTEAFF.

The V and J genes are TRBV29-1 and TRBJ1-2; no reliable D call. V shed 4 bases and J shed 7 bases, with 16 bases lying between them. Germline assignment: CDR1 SQVTM and CDR2 ANQGSEA. CDR3 size: 13 residues. CDR3 DNA: TGCAGCGTTGGTAGTCAAGCGGTAGGTGGCTACACCTTC. Protein: CSVGSQAVGGYTF.

This clone came up once. The rearrangement links TRBV7-2 to TRBJ1-3; 7 bases align to TRBD1. The CDR3 runs 16 residues. V gave up 6 bases and J gave up 0 bases; unmatched junction bases: 8. Germline V gene data show CDR1 as SGHTA and CDR2 as FQGNSA. The CDR3 loop reads CASSPRQGHSGNTIYF. Written as DNA, the CDR3 is TGTGCCAGCAGTCCCCGACAGGGCCACTCTGGAAACACCATATATTTT.

This chain connects TRBV29-1 to TRBJ2-1, with D perhaps matching TRBD1 (6 bases). CDR3 length equals 11 residues. The ends were cut back, 4 bases at V and 5 bases at J, with 6 bases in the middle. Germline values: CDR1 SQVTM, CDR2 ANQGSEA. CDR3 sequence: CSVGQDNEQFF. DNA for the CDR3: TGCAGCGTTGGACAGGACAATGAGCAGTTCTTC.

As DNA, the CDR3 is TGTGCCAGTAGTACCGGGACAGGGTTGAACACTGAAGCTTTCTTT. The encoded protein is CASSTGTGLNTEAFF. The genes are TRBV19 and TRBJ1-1; 9 nucleotides line up with TRBD1. The CDR3 consists of 15 residues. Looked up from germline, CDR1 is LNHDA and CDR2 is SQIVND (reference sequence). J lost 0 bases, V lost 4 bases, and 3 bases had no gene match. Looking up the rest from reference TRBV19 and TRBJ1-1 gives the full variable domain: DGGITQSPKYLFRKEGQNVTLSCEQNLNHDAMYWYRQDPGQGLRLIYYSQIVNDFQKGDIAEGYSVSREKKESFPLTVTSAQKNPTAFYLCASSTGTGLNTEAFFGQGTRLTVV.

V is TRBV15 and J is TRBJ2-1; weak D call: TRBD1 (5 bases). The CDR3 is made up of 17 amino acids. CDR1 and CDR2 from the germline V gene are LNHNV and YYDKDF (reference sequence). Trimming removed 3 bases at V and 3 bases at J, with 18 bases between. The CDR3 bases are TGTGCCACCAGCAGTCTCGATGAGCCAGGGCTCTACAATGAGCAGTTCTTC. As protein: CATSSLDEPGLYNEQFF.

The rearrangement uses TRBV3-1 (or the pseudogene TRBV3-2) and TRBJ1-3; 7 bases are shared with TRBD1. CDR3 length: 14 residues. After removal of 1 base from V and 9 bases from J, the junction contained 6 bases not matched to a gene. Germline V gene data show CDR1 as LGHDT and CDR2 as YNNKEL (reference sequence). The CDR3 bases are TGTGCCAGCAGCCAAGGGAACAGGGGCAGCACCATATATTTT. This codes for CASSQGNRGSTIYF.

Only one count was recorded for this clone. The CDR3 loop reads CASSVAREVRVRTGELFF. Here the CDR3 DNA reads TGTGCCAGCAGCGTAGCTAGGGAGGTGCGGGTTAGAACCGGGGAGCTGTTTTTT. This rearrangement joins TRBV9 to TRBJ2-2; D is possibly TRBD2 (6 bases). V was pared by 0 bases and J by 5 bases, with 20 bases between. Germline CDR1 and CDR2: SGDLS and YYNGEE. The CDR3 has 18 amino acids. Filled out from reference TRBV9 and TRBJ2-2, the complete variable domain reads DSGVTQTPKHLITATGQRVTLRCSPRSGDLSVYWYQQSLDQGLQFLIQYYNGEERAKGNILERFSAQQFPDLHSELNLSSLELGDSALYFCASSVAREVRVRTGELFFGEGSRLTVL.

Concerning this clone: Compared with germline, one end of the junction differs, possibly owing to a read error. The chain has TRBV7-7 and TRBJ2-1; TRBD1 aligns across 11 bases. This CDR3 spans 15 amino acids. CDR1 is SSHAT and CDR2 is FNYEAQ in the germline V gene (reference sequence). The CDR3 DNA reads as TGTGCTAGCAGCTTAGGGACAGGGGGGAGTAATGAGCAGTTCTTC. Translation gives CASSLGTGGSNEQFF.

V usage is TRBV9 and J usage is TRBJ2-4; TRBD1 agrees at 7 bases. V was clipped by 2 bases and J by 4 bases; unmatched bases: 3. The germline CDR1 and CDR2 sequences are SGDLS and YYNGEE. The CDR3 totals 14 residues. The CDR3: CASSVGTAKNIQYF. CDR3 bases: TGTGCCAGCAGCGTGGGGACAGCGAAAAACATTCAGTACTTC.

The V call is TRBV4-2, the J call TRBJ2-2; TRBD2 might be the D (6 bases). V dropped 4 bases and J dropped 3 bases, with 18 bases sitting between them. The CDR3 loop spans 17 amino acids. From germline, CDR1 is LGHNA and CDR2 YNFKEQ. The CDR3 DNA follows: TGTGCCAGCAGCCCCCGGAGGACCGGGAGCGACACCGGGGAGCTGTTTTTT. Translating gives CASSPRRTGSDTGELFF.

This chain joins TRBV6-5 and TRBJ1-4; a weak D match, TRBD1 (6 bases). V dropped 5 bases and J dropped 5 bases, with 15 bases sitting between them. CDR1 and CDR2 (germline): MNHEY, SVGAGI. The CDR3 loop spans 15 amino acids. The CDR3 region is CASSNRGGENEKLFF. The DNA of the CDR3 is TGTGCCAGCAGTAATAGGGGGGGGGAGAATGAAAAACTGTTTTTT.

The rearrangement uses TRBV7-3 and TRBJ1-1, with 8 nucleotides matching TRBD1. Germline-derived CDR1 and CDR2 are SGHTA and FQGTGA. V trimming: 3 bases; J trimming: 5 bases; junction bases outside the gene matches: 5. This CDR3 has 14 residues. The chain's CDR3 is CASSFGQGRTEAFF. In nucleotides, the CDR3 is TGTGCCAGCAGCTTCGGACAGGGTCGGACTGAAGCTTTCTTT.

The CDR3 sequence: CASRSHTSTEQYF. The CDR3 nucleotides are TGTGCCAGCAGATCACACACCAGTACCGAGCAGTACTTC. This chain uses TRBV6-6 with TRBJ2-7; D unresolved. V lost 6 bases and J lost 6, with 15 bases in between. The CDR3 consists of 13 residues. Per the germline V gene, CDR1 is MNHNY and CDR2 is SVGAGI (reference sequence).

The rearrangement joins TRBV19 to TRBJ2-3, with 7 nucleotides matching TRBD2. This CDR3 spans 15 amino acids. V trimming: 4 bases; J trimming: 2 bases; junction bases outside the gene matches: 6. CDR1 is LNHDA and CDR2 is SQIVND in the germline V gene (reference sequence). CDR3 protein: CASSRSGLSTDTQYF. In DNA, the CDR3 is TGTGCCAGTAGTAGGTCGGGACTATCCACAGATACGCAGTATTTT.

The chain joins TRBV18 to TRBJ2-1, with D perhaps matching TRBD2 (6 bases). Germline CDR1 and CDR2: KGHSH and LQKENI. CDR3 length: 12 residues. Between the trimmed V and J ends, which lost 3 bases and 6 bases, there was a span of 6 bases. The CDR3 nucleotides are TGTGCCAGCTCACCCGGGAGCAATGAGCAGTTCTTC. Translated: CASSPGSNEQFF.

As regards this clone: Other nucleotide sequences from this sample produce the same CDR3. The genes are TRBV3-1 (or the pseudogene TRBV3-2) and TRBJ2-1; 10 bases match TRBD2. There are 15 residues in the CDR3. Germline CDR1 LGHDT, CDR2 YNNKEL (reference sequence). The J segment lost 4 bases and the V segment lost 1 base, leaving 1 base of the junction unmatched. Here the CDR3 reads CASSQASGSYNEQFF. CDR3 sequence (DNA): TGTGCCAGCAGCCAAGCTAGCGGGAGTTACAATGAGCAGTTCTTC.

The chain couples TRBV19 to TRBJ2-1; TRBD1 matches 8 bases. Germline CDR1 and CDR2: LNHDA and SQIVND (reference sequence). The CDR3 length is 18 residues. V was pared by 2 bases and J by 5 bases, with 14 bases of the junction left unmatched. CDR3 loop: CASSILVGQGEKDNEQFF. CDR3 DNA sequence: TGTGCCAGTAGTATACTCGTCGGACAGGGTGAGAAGGACAATGAGCAGTTCTTC.

The rearrangement uses TRBV19 and TRBJ2-1; 7 nucleotides line up with TRBD2. The V and J ends lost 3 bases and 4 bases, in that order; junction bases with no gene match: 6. The CDR3 is 15 amino acids. Looked up from germline, CDR1 is LNHDA and CDR2 is SQIVND (reference sequence). CDR3 amino acids: CASSIALAVYNEQFF. The DNA of the CDR3 is TGTGCCAGTAGTATCGCGCTAGCGGTTTACAATGAGCAGTTCTTC.

As to this clone: At one end the junction does not follow the germline gene, possibly because of a read error. This chain connects TRBV18 to TRBJ2-7, with 8 bases that match TRBD2. The CDR3 contains 14 residues. Per the germline V gene, CDR1 is KGHSH and CDR2 is LQKENI. This CDR3 reads CASSPLSGSDEQYF. CDR3 coding DNA: TGTGCCAGCTCCCCACTCAGCGGGAGCGACGAGCAGTACTTC.

V and J are TRBV3-1 (or the pseudogene TRBV3-2) and TRBJ2-6; 9 bases map to TRBD1. The germline gives CDR1 LGHDT, CDR2 YNNKEL (reference sequence). After removal of 4 bases from V and 4 bases from J, the junction contained 5 bases not matched to a gene. The CDR3 loop spans 16 amino acids. CDR3: CASSPTGGYGANVLTF. CDR3 nucleotide sequence: TGTGCCAGCAGCCCAACAGGGGGCTACGGGGCCAACGTCCTGACTTTC.

The rearrangement links TRBV4-2 to TRBJ2-7, with 9 nucleotides matching TRBD1. The germline V gene encodes CDR1 LGHNA and CDR2 YNFKEQ. The trim removed 2 bases at V and 2 bases at J, leaving 7 bases unmatched. The CDR3 is 16 residues long. The CDR3 bases are TGTGCCAGCAGCCAAACTCGGGACAGGGCTGCCTACGAGCAGTACTTC. This translates into CASSQTRDRAAYEQYF.

The gene calls are TRBV5-4 and TRBJ1-3; TRBD1 aligns across 7 bases. The CDR3 extends over 13 amino acids. CDR1 and CDR2 (germline): SGHNT, YYREEE (reference sequence). V was pared by 2 bases and J by 9 bases, with 5 bases of the junction left unmatched. In DNA, the CDR3 is TGTGCCAGCAGCTTCACAGGGGAAGGCACCATATATTTT. It specifies CASSFTGEGTIYF.

This chain links TRBV21-1 with TRBJ2-1; the D call of TRBD2 is as the table states it, not checked on the DNA. TRBV21-1 is noted as a pseudogene. The CDR3 contains 13 residues. The CDR3, as DNA: TGTGCCAGCAGCCAGGGACTGGATGAGGCGCAGTTCTTC. Encoded protein: CASSQGLDEAQFF.